Following are 4 T cell receptor beta chains from one sample sequenced in a study of a mutant IDH1 vaccine in newly diagnosed glioma. Time point here: week 35, safety follow-up. Doses of 300 ug of mutant IDH1 20-mer peptide were given with topical imiquimod. These TCRs' antigens remain unknown. Clones were read by immunoSEQ multiplex PCR, and TCRdb kept only the in-frame ones, dropping some. This table holds 25,000 to 30,000 clones, more than 75% found once. The specimen comprised PBMCs, sampled from a glioma patient whose treatment included an IDH1 peptide vaccine. Receptors originate from a man aged 45-65 years with glioma.

The chain combines TRBV6-1 with TRBJ2-6; either TRBD1 or TRBD2 may supply D (5 bases each). V was clipped by 2 bases and J by 4 bases, with 9 bases between them. The CDR3 length is 15 residues. Germline assignment: CDR1 MNHNS and CDR2 SASEGT. The CDR3 protein is CASSERGVGANVLTF. The CDR3 nucleotides read TGTGCCAGCAGTGAAAGAGGGGTAGGGGCCAACGTCCTGACTTTC.

The chain has TRBV7-6 and TRBJ2-2; D is unresolved. Germline V gene sequence: CDR1 SGHVS, CDR2 FNYEAQ. The CDR3 extends over 14 amino acids. V lost 2 bases and J 1 base, leaving 5 bases between the germline ends. The CDR3 DNA is TGTGCCAGCAGCTTAATAGAGAACACCGGGGAGCTGTTTTTT. It yields the protein CASSLIENTGELFF.

This clone has only one observation. The V call is TRBV30, the J call TRBJ2-2; 8 bases map to TRBD1. Germline CDR1 GTSNPN, CDR2 SVGIG (reference sequence). V was clipped by 4 bases and J by 7 bases; unmatched bases: 5. CDR3 length equals 13 residues. The CDR3 sequence is CAWNQGAHGELFF. The CDR3, as DNA: TGTGCCTGGAACCAGGGGGCGCACGGGGAGCTGTTTTTT.

This clone occurred a few times. The V gene is TRBV5-1, the J gene TRBJ2-7; 8 bases are shared with TRBD1. In germline, CDR1 is SGHRS, CDR2 YFSETQ. The CDR3 length is 16 residues. The V gene end was trimmed by 3 bases and the J gene end by 8 bases; junction bases not matched to a gene: 16. The CDR3 spells CASSWAQLDRESQQYF. The CDR3 DNA reads as TGCGCCAGCAGCTGGGCCCAGTTGGACAGGGAATCTCAGCAGTACTTC.